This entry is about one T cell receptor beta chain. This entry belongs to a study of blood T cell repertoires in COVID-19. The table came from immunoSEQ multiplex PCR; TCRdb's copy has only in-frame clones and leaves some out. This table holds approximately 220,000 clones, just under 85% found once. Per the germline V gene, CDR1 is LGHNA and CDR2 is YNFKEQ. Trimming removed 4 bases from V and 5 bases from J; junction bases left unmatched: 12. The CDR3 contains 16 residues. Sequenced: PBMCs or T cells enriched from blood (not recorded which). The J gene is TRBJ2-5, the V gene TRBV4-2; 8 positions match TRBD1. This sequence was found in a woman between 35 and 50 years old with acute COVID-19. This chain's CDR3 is CASSPSDREVEETQYF. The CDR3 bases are TGTGCCAGCAGCCCTTCGGACAGGGAGGTTGAGGAGACCCAGTACTTC.